This is a list of T cell receptor beta chains from one sample in a study of blood T cell repertoires in COVID-19. The protocol was immunoSEQ multiplex PCR, while the TCRdb copy is restricted to in-frame clones and leaves out a portion. The table has some 250,000 clones, 81% seen once. Input material: peripheral blood. These receptor sequences come from a woman aged 80 or older with COVID-19, enrolled during active disease. Both conserved end residues are part of each CDR3. The D gene is left open where the match is weak. Some rows mark clone size as missing; the rest say once, few, many or name a class of expanded clone.

TRBD1	TRBV7-2	-	TRBJ2-1	TGTGCCAGCAGCTCGACAGGGGTCGGGAGTCTTGAGCAGTTCTTC	CASSSTGVGSLEQFF
TRBD2	TRBV14	-	TRBJ2-7	TGTGCCAGCAGCCGAATCCCGGGACTATCCTCCTACGAGCAGTACTTC	CASSRIPGLSSYEQYF
-	TRBV7-6	-	TRBJ1-2	TGTGCCAGCAGCTCCATACAGGGTGGGTTCTATGGCTACACCTTC	CASSSIQGGFYGYTF
-	TRBV6-5	-	TRBJ2-2	TGTGCCAGCAGGCCACTCAGAGGCACCGGGGAGCTGTTTTTT	CASRPLRGTGELFF
-	TRBV3-1/TRBV3-2	few	TRBJ1-5	TGTGCCAGCAGCCAAGATCGAGGCGGGGGCCGTCAGCCCCAGCATTTT	CASSQDRGGGRQPQHF
-	TRBV3-1/TRBV3-2	-	TRBJ1-4	TGTGCCAGCAGCCAAGTGCTCCAGACAGTGGCGGAAAAACTGTTTTTT	CASSQVLQTVAEKLFF
-	TRBV7-9	-	TRBJ2-3	TGTGCCAGCAGCTTAGGGAGTACTAGCACAGATACGCAGTATTTT	CASSLGSTSTDTQYF
TRBD2	TRBV20-1	-	TRBJ2-1	TGCAGTGCTAGTAGCGGGCTAAATGAGCAGTTCTTC	CSASSGLNEQFF
-	TRBV20-1	once	TRBJ2-2	TGCAGTGCTAGTCCACAGGGACCCGGGGAGCTGTTTTTT	CSASPQGPGELFF
TRBD1	TRBV7-9	-	TRBJ1-1	TGTGCCAGCAGGTCCGGGACAGGGCGGGCTGAAGCTTTCTTT	CASRSGTGRAEAFF
TRBD2	TRBV7-9	-	TRBJ2-7	TGTGCCAGCAGCTTAGGGGAGCGGGAGGGCCCTAGCTACGAGCAGTACTTC	CASSLGEREGPSYEQYF
TRBD1	TRBV19	-	TRBJ1-5	TGTGCCAGTAGTATATTGGACAGGGGTAATCAGCCCCAGCATTTT	CASSILDRGNQPQHF
-	TRBV6-2/TRBV6-3	-	TRBJ2-5	TGTGCCAGCAGTTACGCCACAGGGACCCAGTACTTC	CASSYATGTQYF
TRBD2	TRBV7-6	once	TRBJ2-1	TGTGCCAGCAGCTCCCGGACTAGCGGGAATAATGAGCAGTTCTTC	CASSSRTSGNNEQFF
-	TRBV7-9	-	TRBJ1-1	TGTGCCAGCACCCCCTGGCAGAACACTGAAGCTTTCTTT	CASTPWQNTEAFF
-	TRBV7-9	-	TRBJ2-3	TGTGCCAGCAGCCCCCTAGGGGCTGAAAGGGGGGGTAGCACAGATACGCAGTATTTT	CASSPLGAERGGSTDTQYF
TRBD2	TRBV6-5	-	TRBJ2-1	TGTGCCAGCAAGCCGGGACTAGAGATTGGCAATGAGCAGTTCTTC	CASKPGLEIGNEQFF
TRBD1	TRBV5-5	few	TRBJ2-2	TGTGCCAGCAGCTTCTGGACAGGGACGAACACCGGGGAGCTGTTTTTT	CASSFWTGTNTGELFF
TRBD2	TRBV15	-	TRBJ2-7	TGTGCCACCAGCCGCAGTAAAGCGGCGGGGGGCCAAAAGGAGCAGTACTTC	CATSRSKAAGGQKEQYF
-	TRBV2	-	TRBJ2-1	TGTGCCAGCAGCAGGGGGGTTCAGTTCTTC	CASSRGVQFF
-	TRBV27	-	TRBJ1-4	TGTGCCAGCAGTTTATCGATTAGGGGTCGTGAAAAACTGTTTTTT	CASSLSIRGREKLFF
-	TRBV28	-	TRBJ1-1	TGTGCCAGCAGTTTAGCGGGACGCGGCTATACTGAAGCTTTCTTT	CASSLAGRGYTEAFF
-	TRBV7-3	-	TRBJ1-1	TGTGCCAGCAGCTTAATACGAGACACTGAAGCTTTCTTT	CASSLIRDTEAFF
TRBD1	TRBV6-5	-	TRBJ1-1	TGTGCCAGCAGTTCCAGGGACAGGGGAAACACTGAAGCTTTCTTT	CASSSRDRGNTEAFF
TRBD2	TRBV7-2	-	TRBJ2-7	TGTGCCAGCAGCCCCCCGGGACTAGCGGGAGGGACCTACGAGCAGTACTTC	CASSPPGLAGGTYEQYF
-	TRBV12-3/TRBV12-4	few	TRBJ1-2	TGTGCCAGCAGGCAGGGACTTTCTGGCTACACCTTC	CASRQGLSGYTF
TRBD1	TRBV2	-	TRBJ1-5	TGTGCCAGCAGTGGACAGGGCTCGGGCAATCAGCCCCAGCATTTT	CASSGQGSGNQPQHF
-	TRBV28	-	TRBJ2-7	TGTGCCAGCACCCCCCTCGGACTCCCCTTTAGCGAGCAGTACTTC	CASTPLGLPFSEQYF
TRBD1	TRBV19	-	TRBJ1-1	TGTGCCAGTAGTACAAAATCGACAGGGACGAACACTGAAGCTTTCTTT	CASSTKSTGTNTEAFF